The entry below describes one T cell receptor (beta chain). The antigen is unknown. The germline CDR1 and CDR2 sequences are LGHNA and YSLEER. The CDR3 has 15 amino acids. Trimming cost V 0 bases and J 5 bases, with 13 bases left between them. This record comes from a study of T-cell memory formation after mild COVID-19. Study results and caveats: Cross-reactive memory appears to have joined, as suggested by some responding clones showing up in pre-infection memory.

Employing constant-segment primers, 5'RACE generated TCR alpha and TCR beta cDNA libraries bearing sample barcodes and UMIs. TCRdb called the 5' RACE reads again in MiXCR, with one record for every CDR3 protein. The repertoire holds approximately 580,000 distinct CDR3 sequences, with about 20% as singletons. The chain is built from TRBV4-3 and TRBJ1-1; the D is unclear. This clonotype was obtained from an adult woman who had mild COVID-19 (a few samples of this study predate the infection). Cell type and time point are not known. The source material was PBMCs or a T cell subset sorted from them (not recorded which). The CDR3: CASSQDQWGATEAFF. The CDR3 region has the DNA TGCGCCAGCAGCCAAGATCAGTGGGGAGCGACTGAAGCTTTCTTT.